This T cell receptor beta chain was sequenced during a study of cytomegalovirus exposure and HLA in healthy donors. The germline gives CDR1 SNHLY, CDR2 FYNNEI. V lost 0 bases, J lost 1 base, and 3 bases lay in between. CDR3 length: 13 amino acids. The PCR was carried out with 60 Vbeta primers and 13 Jbeta primers. The method was immunoSEQ multiplex PCR; TCRdb's version includes in-frame clones alone and lacks a portion of them. The sample has 100,000 or so clones; around four fifths are singletons. Input material: PBMCs. This clonotype was sampled from a man younger than 40 in good health and CMV-seronegative. The chain carries TRBV2 and TRBJ1-1; D not certain. The CDR3 loop reads CASSEARNTEAFF. The CDR3 bases are TGTGCCAGCAGTGAAGCCAGGAACACTGAAGCTTTCTTT.